The clone carrying this T cell receptor beta chain appeared once. Its antigen is unidentified. Blood collection times were about day -28 and days 30, 100, 180 posttransplant. The data derive from a study of T cell clonotyping in hematopoietic cell transplantation. Study-level results: At the given depth, recipient repertoires were over 95% de novo clonotypes. Without cell sorting, CD4 versus CD8 contributions remain unresolved. Pathologically expanded recipient clonotypes increased progressively from day 30 to day 180 as diversity fell.

This CDR3 has 11 amino acids. The germline V and J ends were trimmed by 5 bases and 8 bases, with 10 bases remaining between them. From germline, CDR1 is DFQATT and CDR2 SNEGSKA (reference sequence). The repertoire was sequenced with immunoSEQ multiplex PCR; TCRdb's copy has only in-frame clones and lacks some. The repertoire consists of over 8,500 clones, with about 86% occurring once and the leading ten covering 37%. The clonotype comes from a human patient who had an allogeneic stem cell transplant, so the T cells may come from the graft donor. The donor label of this sample is uncertain. Some clones in this sample may be carry-over from other donors' samples. The sequenced sample was PBMCs, obtained 180 days after allogeneic stem cell transplant. J is TRBJ2-1 and V is TRBV20-1; D is uncertain. The CDR3 nucleotides are TGCAGTGCTGGCCCCGAGGATGAGCAGTTCTTC. Amino acid sequence: CSAGPEDEQFF.